The clone carrying this T cell receptor (beta chain) has more than one count but fewer than ten. Antigen specificity is unknown. This PCR relied on a set of 60 Vbeta primers and 13 Jbeta primers. Assay used: immunoSEQ multiplex PCR; TCRdb lists only in-frame clones, some missing. The sample lists approximately 27,000 clones; roughly 60% were seen once. The source of the sample is a study of cytomegalovirus exposure and HLA in healthy donors. Study-wide points: A prior analysis recorded that most TCR beta V segments were productive about 87% or about 30% of the time. A later examination showed that TCR association rates differed by HLA locus, with DRB1 most and HLA-C fewest.

The TCR sequence derives from a male donor in good health and CMV-seropositive. The sequenced sample consisted of PBMCs.

The CDR3 is CASRDRGDTGELFF. CDR3 nucleotide sequence: TGTGCCAGCCGGGACAGGGGGGACACCGGGGAGCTGTTTTTT. The chain carries TRBV25-1 and TRBJ2-2; TRBD1 aligns across 11 bases. After removal of 8 bases from V and 3 bases from J, the junction contained 2 bases not matched to a gene. The CDR3 totals 14 residues. Germline CDR1 reads MGHDK; CDR2 reads SYGVNS.